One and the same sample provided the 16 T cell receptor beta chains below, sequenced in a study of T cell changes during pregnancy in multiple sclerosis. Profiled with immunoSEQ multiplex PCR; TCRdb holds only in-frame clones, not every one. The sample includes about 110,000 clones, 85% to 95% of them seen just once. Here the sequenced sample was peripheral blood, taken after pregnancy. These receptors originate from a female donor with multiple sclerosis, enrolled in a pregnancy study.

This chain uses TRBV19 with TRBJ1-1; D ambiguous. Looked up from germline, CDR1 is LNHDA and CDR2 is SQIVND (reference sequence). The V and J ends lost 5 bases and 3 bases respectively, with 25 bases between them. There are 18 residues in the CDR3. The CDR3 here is CASSRPLLRRGLDTEAFF. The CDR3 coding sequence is TGTGCCAGTAGTCGGCCCCTTTTGCGGCGGGGTTTGGACACTGAAGCTTTCTTT. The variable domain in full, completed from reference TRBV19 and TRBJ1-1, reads DGGITQSPKYLFRKEGQNVTLSCEQNLNHDAMYWYRQDPGQGLRLIYYSQIVNDFQKGDIAEGYSVSREKKESFPLTVTSAQKNPTAFYLCASSRPLLRRGLDTEAFFGQGTRLTVV.

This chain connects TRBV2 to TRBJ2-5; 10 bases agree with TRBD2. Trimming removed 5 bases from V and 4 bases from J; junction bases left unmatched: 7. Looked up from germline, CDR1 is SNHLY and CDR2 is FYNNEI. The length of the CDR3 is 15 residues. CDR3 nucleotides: TGTGCCAGCAGTTTAGCGGGGGGCCTAGGAGAGACCCAGTACTTC. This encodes CASSLAGGLGETQYF.

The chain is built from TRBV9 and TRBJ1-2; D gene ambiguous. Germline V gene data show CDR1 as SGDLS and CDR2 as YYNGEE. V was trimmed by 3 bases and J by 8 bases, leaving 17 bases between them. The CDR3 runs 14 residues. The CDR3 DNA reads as TGTGCCAGCAGCGCCACGATAGGGAGTCGAGGCTACACCTTC. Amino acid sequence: CASSATIGSRGYTF.

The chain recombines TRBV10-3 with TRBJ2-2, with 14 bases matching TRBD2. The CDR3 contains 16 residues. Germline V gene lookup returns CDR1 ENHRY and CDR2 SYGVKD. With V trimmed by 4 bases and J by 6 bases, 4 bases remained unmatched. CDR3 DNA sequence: TGTGCCATCAGTGCCGGGACTAGCGGGAGATCCGGGGAGCTGTTTTTT. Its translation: CAISAGTSGRSGELFF.

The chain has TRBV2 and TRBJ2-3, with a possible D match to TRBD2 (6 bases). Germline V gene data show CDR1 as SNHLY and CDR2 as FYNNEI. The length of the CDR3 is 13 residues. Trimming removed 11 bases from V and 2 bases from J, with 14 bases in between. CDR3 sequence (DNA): TGTGCCGGAGGGACTGCCTCCACAGATACGCAGTATTTT. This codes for CAGGTASTDTQYF.

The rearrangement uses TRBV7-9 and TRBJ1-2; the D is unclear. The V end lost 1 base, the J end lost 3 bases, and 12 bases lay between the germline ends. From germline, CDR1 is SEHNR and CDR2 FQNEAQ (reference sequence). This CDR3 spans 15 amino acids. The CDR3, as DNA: TGTGCCAGCAGCTTAGAGGCGGTGTCCCACTATGGCTACACCTTC. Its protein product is CASSLEAVSHYGYTF.

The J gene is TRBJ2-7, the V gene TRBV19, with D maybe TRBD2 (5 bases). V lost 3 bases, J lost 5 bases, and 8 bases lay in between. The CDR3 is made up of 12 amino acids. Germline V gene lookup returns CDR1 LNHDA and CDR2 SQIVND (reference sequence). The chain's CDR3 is CASSISGNEQYF. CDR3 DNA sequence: TGTGCCAGTAGTATCTCGGGAAACGAGCAGTACTTC.

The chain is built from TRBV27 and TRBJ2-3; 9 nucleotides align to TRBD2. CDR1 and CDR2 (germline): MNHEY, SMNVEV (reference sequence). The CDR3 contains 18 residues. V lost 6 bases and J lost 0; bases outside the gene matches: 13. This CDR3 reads CASRTSGGIGTSTDTQYF. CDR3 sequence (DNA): TGTGCCAGCAGGACTAGCGGAGGTATAGGGACCAGCACAGATACGCAGTATTTT.

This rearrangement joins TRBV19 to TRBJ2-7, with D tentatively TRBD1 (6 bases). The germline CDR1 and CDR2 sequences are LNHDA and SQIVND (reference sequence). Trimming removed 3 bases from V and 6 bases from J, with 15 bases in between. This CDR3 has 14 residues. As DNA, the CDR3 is TGTGCCAGTAGTATCGGGACATCGAAATTCGAGCAGTACTTC. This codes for CASSIGTSKFEQYF.

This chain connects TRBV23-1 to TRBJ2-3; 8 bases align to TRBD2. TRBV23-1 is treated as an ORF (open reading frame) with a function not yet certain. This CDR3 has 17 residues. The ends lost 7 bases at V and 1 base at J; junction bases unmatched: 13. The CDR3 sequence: CASTHGGPTSGTDTQYF. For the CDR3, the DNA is TGCGCCAGCACCCATGGAGGGCCGACTAGCGGCACAGATACGCAGTATTTT.

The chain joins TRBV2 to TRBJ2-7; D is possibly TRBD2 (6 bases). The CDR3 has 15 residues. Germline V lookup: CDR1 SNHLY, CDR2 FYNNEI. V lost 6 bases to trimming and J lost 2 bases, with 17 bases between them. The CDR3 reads CASSAGPGLPYEQYF. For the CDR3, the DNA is TGTGCCAGCAGCGCGGGACCGGGACTTCCCTACGAGCAGTACTTC.

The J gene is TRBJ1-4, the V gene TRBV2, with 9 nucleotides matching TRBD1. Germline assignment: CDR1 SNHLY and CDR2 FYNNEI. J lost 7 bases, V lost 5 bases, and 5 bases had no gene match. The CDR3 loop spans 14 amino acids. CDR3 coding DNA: TGTGCCAGCAGTCGGACAGGGGCGGCTGAAAAACTGTTTTTT. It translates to CASSRTGAAEKLFF.

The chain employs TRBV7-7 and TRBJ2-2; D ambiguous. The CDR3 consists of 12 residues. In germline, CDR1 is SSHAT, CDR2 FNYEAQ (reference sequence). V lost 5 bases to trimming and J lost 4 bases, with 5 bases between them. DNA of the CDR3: TGTGCCAGCAGCCCGTTCACCGGGGAGCTGTTTTTT. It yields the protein CASSPFTGELFF. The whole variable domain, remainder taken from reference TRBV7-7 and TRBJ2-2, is GAGVSQSPRYKVTKRGQDVTLRCDPISSHATLYWYQQALGQGPEFLTYFNYEAQPDKSGLPSDRFSAERPEGSISTLTIQRTEQRDSAMYRCASSPFTGELFFGEGSRLTVL.

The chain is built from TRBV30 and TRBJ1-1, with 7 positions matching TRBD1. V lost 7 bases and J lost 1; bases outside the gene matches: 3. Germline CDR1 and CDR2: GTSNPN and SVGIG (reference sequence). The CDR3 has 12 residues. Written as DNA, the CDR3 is TGTGCCTTGGGACAGCCGAACACTGAAGCTTTCTTT. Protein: CALGQPNTEAFF.

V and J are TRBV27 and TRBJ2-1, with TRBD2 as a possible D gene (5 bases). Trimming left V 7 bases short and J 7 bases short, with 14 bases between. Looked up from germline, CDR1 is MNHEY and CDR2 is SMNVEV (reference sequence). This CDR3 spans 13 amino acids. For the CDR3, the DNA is TGTGCCAGCACCGGGAATGGAAGAAATGAGCAGTTCTTC. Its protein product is CASTGNGRNEQFF.

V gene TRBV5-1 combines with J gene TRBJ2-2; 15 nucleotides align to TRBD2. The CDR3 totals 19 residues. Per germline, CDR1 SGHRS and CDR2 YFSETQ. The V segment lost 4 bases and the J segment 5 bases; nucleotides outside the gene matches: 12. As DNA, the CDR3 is TGCGCCAGCAGCAATCTATGGACTAGCGGGAGGGCCGGAACCGGGGAGCTGTTTTTT. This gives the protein CASSNLWTSGRAGTGELFF.